The rows below give T cell receptor beta chains drawn from one sample of a study of blood T cell repertoires in COVID-19. Using immunoSEQ multiplex PCR, the repertoire was profiled, and TCRdb retains in-frame clones only, with some absent. The sample has some 210,000 clones; approximately 86% are singletons. The material sequenced was PBMCs or T cells enriched from blood (not recorded which). These receptors all stem from a young man with acute COVID-19. Each CDR3 is given with its conserved first and last residue. D genes are given only for firm matches. For some rows the clone size is stated as once, few or many, or as a class when expanded; others skip it.

D gene	CDR3 length	V gene	J gene	clone size	CDR3 DNA	CDR3 protein
TRBD1	13	TRBV28	TRBJ2-7	-	TGTGCCAGCAGCTTAGGGACAGGTCCCGAGCAGTACTTC	CASSLGTGPEQYF
-	15	TRBV24-1	TRBJ2-3	once	TGTGCCACCAGTGACAATCGCCAGGGCACAGATACGCAGTATTTT	CATSDNRQGTDTQYF
TRBD1	17	TRBV28	TRBJ1-6	-	TGTGCCAGCAGGGGGGACAGGGACATCCCCTATAATTCACCCCTCCACTTT	CASRGDRDIPYNSPLHF
TRBD2	15	TRBV4-2	TRBJ2-5	-	TGTGCCAGCAGCCTCTCTAGCGGGAGAGCGGAGACCCAGTACTTC	CASSLSSGRAETQYF
TRBD2	17	TRBV6-4	TRBJ2-3	-	TGTGCCAGCAGTGAAGAAGGAGCGGGAGGAGGGACAGATACGCAGTATTTT	CASSEEGAGGGTDTQYF
TRBD1	15	TRBV7-3	TRBJ2-3	-	TGTGCCAGCAGCACCCAGGGGGCGCCCACAGATACGCAGTATTTT	CASSTQGAPTDTQYF
TRBD2	13	TRBV4-2	TRBJ2-1	-	TGTGCCAGCAGCCAAGCCCTAGCGGCCGCGCAGTTCTTC	CASSQALAAAQFF
TRBD1	15	TRBV27	TRBJ2-7	-	TGTGCCAGCAGCAACGCACGACAGGGGCAGCGGGAGCAGTACTTC	CASSNARQGQREQYF
TRBD2	11	TRBV30	TRBJ2-1	-	TGTGCCTGGTCAACTAGCGCCAAGCAGTTCTTC	CAWSTSAKQFF
TRBD2	14	TRBV2	TRBJ2-1	-	TGTGCCAGCAGTTCGACTAGCGGGAGCTATGAGCAGTTCTTC	CASSSTSGSYEQFF
-	17	TRBV19	TRBJ2-2	-	TGTGCCAGTAGTTCAAGGGGGGAGACAGGGCGGTCCGGGGAGCTGTTTTTT	CASSSRGETGRSGELFF
-	15	TRBV11-2	TRBJ1-5	-	TGTGCCAGCAGCCTCGGACAGCATAGCAATCAGCCCCAGCATTTT	CASSLGQHSNQPQHF
TRBD1	18	TRBV4-3	TRBJ2-7	-	TGCGCCAGCAGCCAAGATCCCATTAAGACAGGGAGCCCCTACGAGCAGTACTTC	CASSQDPIKTGSPYEQYF
-	13	TRBV30	TRBJ1-5	-	TGTGCCTGGAGAGGACAGCCGAATCAGCCCCAGCATTTT	CAWRGQPNQPQHF
-	16	TRBV4-1	TRBJ1-1	-	TGCGCCAGCAGCCTCCCCCGCGGGGCCTTAAACACTGAAGCTTTCTTT	CASSLPRGALNTEAFF
-	14	TRBV7-3	TRBJ2-5	-	TGTGCCAGCAGCTTATTTTCGGGAGAAGAGACCCAGTACTTC	CASSLFSGEETQYF
-	17	TRBV19	TRBJ1-4	-	TGTGCCAGTAGTCTCCCTCAATCAACACCAACTAATGAAAAACTGTTTTTT	CASSLPQSTPTNEKLFF
-	14	TRBV11-3	TRBJ1-2	once	TGTGCCAGCAGCTTAGATGCCAGGGTTGGTGGCTACACCTTC	CASSLDARVGGYTF
-	11	TRBV19	TRBJ2-1	-	TGTGCCAGTAGCCAGTACAATGAGCAGTTCTTC	CASSQYNEQFF
TRBD2	17	TRBV5-4	TRBJ2-3	-	TGTGCCAGCAGCCGGGTCTCGGGCGGGAGTGGGACAGATACGCAGTATTTT	CASSRVSGGSGTDTQYF
-	14	TRBV12-5	TRBJ1-5	-	TGTGCTAGTGGTCGAGCAGGGGGCAATCAGCCCCAGCATTTT	CASGRAGGNQPQHF
TRBD1	15	TRBV5-6	TRBJ2-1	-	TGTGCCAGCAGTTCCGGGACAGGGACCTACAATGAGCAGTTCTTC	CASSSGTGTYNEQFF